This entry features one T cell receptor (beta chain) sequence. What it recognizes is unknown. The data were obtained in a study of T cell responses to AZD1222 COVID-19 vaccine. Study results and limitations: Seropositivity was recorded at baseline in only a handful of AZD1222 recipients. The study found Spike-specific TCR breadth and depth rose after two AZD1222 doses.

TCRdb keeps only in-frame clones here, not all; method: immunoSEQ multiplex PCR. Of under 50,000 clones detected, roughly 78% appear once; the ten largest clones hold about 20%. This CDR3 has 15 residues. Trimming removed 6 bases at V and 2 bases at J, with 17 bases between. Germline V gene data show CDR1 as MGHRA and CDR2 as YSYEKL. Specimen: peripheral blood, collected 28 days after the second dose of the MenACWY control vaccine. This chain links TRBV4-1 with TRBJ2-7; TRBD1 is a possible D gene (6 bases). This clonotype was obtained from an adult who received the MenACWY meningococcal vaccine as a control. CDR3 bases: TGCGCCAGCAGTTCCCACTACGGACAGCCCTACGAGCAGTACTTC. Protein: CASSSHYGQPYEQYF.